A selection of T cell receptor beta chains follows, all from one sample in a study of blood T cell repertoires in COVID-19. Here immunoSEQ multiplex PCR was the method, and the copy in TCRdb shows in-frame clones only, minus some. The sample shows fewer than 400,000 clones, roughly 88% of them seen only once. The sample consisted of PBMCs or T cells enriched from blood (not recorded which). These receptors were collected from a man aged 30-40 years who had recovered from COVID-19. CDR3s include the opening cysteine and the closing phenylalanine or tryptophan. D genes are given only for firm matches. Not all rows give a size; the values are once, few, many and, for expanded clones, a class.

D gene,clone size,J gene,V gene,CDR3 DNA,CDR3 protein
-,-,TRBJ1-2,TRBV27,TGTGCCAGCAGGGCAGGGTCGGGAGGCTATGGCTACACCTTC,CASRAGSGGYGYTF
TRBD1,-,TRBJ2-1,TRBV19,TGTGCCAGTAGTGTACAGGGGTTTTCCTACAATGAGCAGTTCTTC,CASSVQGFSYNEQFF
TRBD1,once,TRBJ1-2,TRBV2,TGTGCCAGCAGTGAAGAAGGGGGAAGACAGGGTTCTAACTATGGCTACACCTTC,CASSEEGGRQGSNYGYTF
TRBD1,-,TRBJ1-5,TRBV28,TGTGCCAGCAGCGACCCACAGGGGAGGAGGGGCAATCAGCCCCAGCATTTT,CASSDPQGRRGNQPQHF
-,-,TRBJ1-5,TRBV27,TGTGCCAGCAGTTTAAAGGCAGGGCGGATTCAGCCCCAGCATTTT,CASSLKAGRIQPQHF
TRBD1,-,TRBJ2-7,TRBV4-1,TGCGCCAGCAGCCAAGACCAGGGGGCGGGGTACGAGCAGTACTTC,CASSQDQGAGYEQYF
TRBD1,-,TRBJ2-1,TRBV10-3,TGTGCCATCAGTGAGGTACAGGGGGCTAATGAGCAGTTCTTC,CAISEVQGANEQFF
-,-,TRBJ1-2,TRBV29-1,TGCAGCGTTCAGGGCATGGAAAATGGCTACACCTTC,CSVQGMENGYTF
TRBD2,-,TRBJ2-5,TRBV15,TGTGCCACCAAAGCGGGGTCCCCTCAAGAGACCCAGTACTTC,CATKAGSPQETQYF
-,-,TRBJ1-2,TRBV6-5,TGTGCCAGCAGTTATCAGGGGAATAGCGTTTATGGCTACACCTTC,CASSYQGNSVYGYTF
TRBD2,-,TRBJ2-1,TRBV5-1,TGCGCCAGCAGCGGGACTAGCGGGGGGCCTAATGAGCAGTTCTTC,CASSGTSGGPNEQFF
TRBD1,-,TRBJ1-1,TRBV24-1,TGTGCCACCAGGCTGACAGGGGAGGCTGAAGCTTTCTTT,CATRLTGEAEAFF
-,once,TRBJ2-3,TRBV13,TGTGCCAGCAGCTTTATCCCTCACCTAGAAACCTTTACTAGCACAGATACGCAGTATTTT,CASSFIPHLETFTSTDTQYF
-,-,TRBJ2-2,TRBV5-1,TGCGCCAGCAGCTTTACAGGGCAGAACACCGGGGAGCTGTTTTTT,CASSFTGQNTGELFF
-,-,TRBJ1-2,TRBV6-5,TGTGCCAGCAGTTACTCAGGGGGTGGTCCCTATGGCTACACCTTC,CASSYSGGGPYGYTF
TRBD1,once,TRBJ1-2,TRBV3-1/TRBV3-2,TGTGCCAGCAGCCAAACCACAGGGGCGGAGGGCTACACCTTC,CASSQTTGAEGYTF
TRBD2,-,TRBJ2-1,TRBV6-6,TGTGCCAGCAGTTACGTGGCTAGCGGGAACAATGAGCAGTTCTTC,CASSYVASGNNEQFF
-,-,TRBJ2-7,TRBV13,TGTGCCAGCAGCTTAGCTGGGGGGACGAGGGAGCAGTACTTC,CASSLAGGTREQYF
-,-,TRBJ1-6,TRBV4-1,TGCGCCAGCAGCCAAGCAGGGTATGGATCACCCCTCCACTTT,CASSQAGYGSPLHF
-,once,TRBJ1-2,TRBV9,TGTGCCAGCAGCGTATCCCCCGACAGGCGAGACTATGGCTACACCTTC,CASSVSPDRRDYGYTF
TRBD1,-,TRBJ1-6,TRBV6-5,TGTGCCAGCAGTTACGACAGGGGCCCTAATTCACCCCTCCACTTT,CASSYDRGPNSPLHF
-,-,TRBJ2-6,TRBV19,TGTGCCAGTAGTATAGATCCGGTCTGGCGGGGGCCCTCTGGGGCCAACGTCCTGACTTTC,CASSIDPVWRGPSGANVLTF
TRBD1,-,TRBJ1-5,TRBV28,TGTGCCAGCAGTCGTCGGGACAGGGGGCACGAGCCCCAGCATTTT,CASSRRDRGHEPQHF
-,-,TRBJ2-2,TRBV7-6,TGTGCCAGCAGCTTACGGATAGGGATCGGGGAAAACACCGGGGAGCTGTTTTTT,CASSLRIGIGENTGELFF
TRBD1,-,TRBJ1-3,TRBV7-9,TGTGCCAGCAGCTTTAAGGGGGCTTCTGGAAACACCATATATTTT,CASSFKGASGNTIYF
-,-,TRBJ2-2,TRBV5-4,TGTGCCAGCAGCTTTATGGGGGCAGGCACCGGGGAGCTGTTTTTT,CASSFMGAGTGELFF
-,once,TRBJ1-3,TRBV9,TGTGCCAGCAGCGTAGGACCGGAAGGCGGCGCTGGAAACACCATATATTTT,CASSVGPEGGAGNTIYF
TRBD2,-,TRBJ2-3,TRBV10-3,TGTGCCATCAGTGAGGTTTGGTTGCGGGGGGGTCCTTTTGTAGCAGATACGCAGTATTTT,CAISEVWLRGGPFVADTQYF
TRBD1,-,TRBJ2-7,TRBV11-2,TGTGCCAGCAGGCACGATCCGGGACAGGGGGCGAATGAGCAGTACTTC,CASRHDPGQGANEQYF
-,-,TRBJ2-1,TRBV21-1,TGTGCCAGCAGCACCCTACCTAGCGGGAGTTACGATGAGCAGTTCTTC,CASSTLPSGSYDEQFF
-,-,TRBJ1-2,TRBV18,TGTGCCAGCTCCCCACAGACAGACGGAGGCTACACCTTC,CASSPQTDGGYTF
-,-,TRBJ2-1,TRBV9,TGTGCCAGCAGCGTAGTCGGGGACTACAATGAGCAGTTCTTC,CASSVVGDYNEQFF
-,-,TRBJ1-5,TRBV14,TGTGCCAGCAGCCAAGTGGGCAGTGGGAGGAGGCATCAGCCCCAGCATTTT,CASSQVGSGRRHQPQHF
TRBD2,-,TRBJ2-3,TRBV10-3,TGTGCCATCTCCTTCGGCGGGGGGGGAGATACGCAGTATTTT,CAISFGGGGDTQYF
TRBD1,-,TRBJ2-1,TRBV5-1,TGCGCCAGCAGCTCCAGGACAGGGGGTTACAATGAGCAGTTCTTC,CASSSRTGGYNEQFF
TRBD1,-,TRBJ1-2,TRBV5-1,TGCGCCAGCAGCTGGGACAGGGGGACCTATGGCTACACCTTC,CASSWDRGTYGYTF
-,-,TRBJ2-1,TRBV5-8,TGTGCCAGCAGCTTGGTAGACAATGAGCAGTTCTTC,CASSLVDNEQFF
TRBD2,-,TRBJ2-1,TRBV6-1,TGTGCCAGCAGTGAATCCCCTGCGGGGGGGCCTGGTGAGCAGTTCTTC,CASSESPAGGPGEQFF
TRBD1,few,TRBJ2-1,TRBV7-3,TGTGCCAGCAGCCTAAAGGGGGCCCCAAGCTCCTACAATGAGCAGTTCTTC,CASSLKGAPSSYNEQFF
TRBD1,few,TRBJ1-4,TRBV7-8,TGTGCCAGCAGCTTAAGTGGGGGACAGGGGGAAAAACTGTTTTTT,CASSLSGGQGEKLFF
-,-,TRBJ1-1,TRBV11-2,TGTGCCAGCAGCTTAGATAGAGGGAGGAACACTGAAGCTTTCTTT,CASSLDRGRNTEAFF
TRBD2,-,TRBJ2-3,TRBV11-2,TGTGCCAGCAGCTTAGGCCGGGGGGGCAAGTATTTT,CASSLGRGGKYF
-,-,TRBJ1-2,TRBV6-1,TGTGCCAGCAGTGACATTCTCGGGGATCAGCCCACTAACTATGGCTACACCTTC,CASSDILGDQPTNYGYTF
-,-,TRBJ1-4,TRBV5-1,TGCGCCAGCAGCTTGGCCCTGGGGGCAGCAACTAATGAAAAACTGTTTTTT,CASSLALGAATNEKLFF
-,-,TRBJ2-7,TRBV9,TGTGCCAGCAGCGTAGCGGGGTCCGCCTACGAGCAGTACTTC,CASSVAGSAYEQYF
-,-,TRBJ2-7,TRBV11-3,TGTGCCAGCAGCCCCGGACAGTCCTACGAGCAGTACTTC,CASSPGQSYEQYF
TRBD1,-,TRBJ2-1,TRBV10-1,TGCGCCAGCAGTGAGACAGGGGCCCCCCAAAATGAGCAGTTCTTC,CASSETGAPQNEQFF
TRBD1,-,TRBJ1-2,TRBV12-3/TRBV12-4,TGTGCCAGCAGTTCAGGGGGCAACGACTACACCTTC,CASSSGGNDYTF
TRBD2,once,TRBJ2-7,TRBV7-8,TGTGCCAGCAGCCCACGGGGGAGTAGCGGGGAGCAGGGGTACGAGCAGTACTTC,CASSPRGSSGEQGYEQYF
TRBD2,-,TRBJ2-5,TRBV7-2,TGTGCCAGCAGCTCCCCCGGAGTAGCGGGGGAAGAGACCCAGTACTTC,CASSSPGVAGEETQYF